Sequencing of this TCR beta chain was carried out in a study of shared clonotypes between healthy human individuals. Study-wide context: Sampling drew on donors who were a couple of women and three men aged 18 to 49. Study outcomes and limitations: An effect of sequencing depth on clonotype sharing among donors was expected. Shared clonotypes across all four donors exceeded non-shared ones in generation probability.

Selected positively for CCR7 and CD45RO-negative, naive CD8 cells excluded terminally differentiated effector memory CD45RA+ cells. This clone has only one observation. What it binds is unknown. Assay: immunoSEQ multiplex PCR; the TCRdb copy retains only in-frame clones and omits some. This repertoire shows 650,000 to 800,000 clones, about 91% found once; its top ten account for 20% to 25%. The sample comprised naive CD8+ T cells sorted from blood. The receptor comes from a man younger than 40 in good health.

CDR3 sequence: CASSQNTLSNEKLFF. CDR3 nucleotide sequence: TGTGCCAGCAGCCAAAACACTCTCTCTAATGAAAAACTGTTTTTT. The chain links TRBV11-2 to TRBJ1-4; no definite D call. The CDR3 runs 15 residues. Germline CDR1 reads SGHAT; CDR2 reads FQNNGV. Deletions cut 5 bases from V and 3 bases from J, with 13 bases between.